The T cell receptor beta chain under discussion was sequenced for a study of T-cell memory formation after mild COVID-19. Study-wide points: Several responding clones turned up in pre-infection memory, indicating that cross-reactive memory may have taken part. Researchers could not confirm that second-wave clones peaking on day 37 targeted SARS-CoV-2. A balance of CD4 and CD8 characterized clones contracting day 15 to 85, whereas later expanders leaned CD4+.

This CDR3 comprises 17 residues. The V gene's germline CDR1 is LNHNV and CDR2 YYDKDF (reference sequence). Trimming removed 2 bases from V and 5 bases from J; junction bases left unmatched: 6. This clonotype has only a few counts. Its antigen is not known. MiXCR, run by TCRdb on the 5' RACE reads, gives a single entry per CDR3 protein. In the table there are a few hundred thousand distinct CDR3 sequences, around 28% of which are singletons. Sequencing was carried out using PBMCs or a T cell subset sorted from them (not recorded which). The sequence was collected from an adult woman who had mild COVID-19 (a few samples of this study predate the infection). Cell type and time point are not known. This chain uses TRBV15 with TRBJ2-1; TRBD2 matches 13 bases. The CDR3 here is CATSRSGTSGVNNEQFF. The CDR3 region has the DNA TGTGCCACCAGCAGAAGTGGGACTAGCGGGGTCAACAATGAGCAGTTCTTC.